A selection of T cell receptor beta chains follows, all from one sample in a study of blood T cell repertoires in COVID-19. Profiled with immunoSEQ multiplex PCR; TCRdb holds only in-frame clones, not every one. The sample contains tens of thousands of clones, 85% to 90% of which appear only once. Material for sequencing was peripheral blood. These TCRs come from a man older than 75 with acute or convalescent COVID-19. Each CDR3 is given with its conserved first and last residue. D genes are given only for firm matches. Rows give clone size only sometimes, using once, few, many, or a class for an expanded clone.

clone_size: once
d_call: .
v_call: TRBV15
j_call: TRBJ1-1
cdr3_length: 14
cdr3_aa: CATSRGGSSTEAFF
cdr3_nt: TGTGCCACCAGCAGAGGAGGCAGTTCCACTGAAGCTTTCTTT

clone_size: few
d_call: .
v_call: TRBV7-8
j_call: TRBJ2-3
cdr3_length: 16
cdr3_aa: CASSSLITRDPDTQYF
cdr3_nt: TGTGCCAGCAGCTCCCTAATCACTAGAGACCCAGATACGCAGTATTTT

clone_size: .
d_call: TRBD2
v_call: TRBV10-2
j_call: TRBJ2-5
cdr3_length: 14
cdr3_aa: CASSDPLAGETQYF
cdr3_nt: TGCGCCAGCAGTGACCCCCTAGCGGGAGAGACCCAGTACTTC

clone_size: .
d_call: .
v_call: TRBV11-3
j_call: TRBJ1-4
cdr3_length: 12
cdr3_aa: CASSLSMSGLFF
cdr3_nt: TGTGCCAGCAGCTTGTCGATGTCCGGACTGTTTTTT

clone_size: .
d_call: TRBD2
v_call: TRBV24-1
j_call: TRBJ2-2
cdr3_length: 20
cdr3_aa: CATSGPPVLAGGMSTGELFF
cdr3_nt: TGTGCCACCAGTGGGCCCCCGGTGTTAGCGGGAGGGATGTCCACCGGGGAGCTGTTTTTT

clone_size: .
d_call: .
v_call: TRBV19
j_call: TRBJ2-6
cdr3_length: 13
cdr3_aa: CASRTGGANVLTF
cdr3_nt: TGTGCCAGTAGGACTGGTGGGGCCAACGTCCTGACTTTC

clone_size: .
d_call: TRBD2
v_call: TRBV18
j_call: TRBJ2-3
cdr3_length: 16
cdr3_aa: CASLRGLAGGPDTQYF
cdr3_nt: TGTGCCAGCTTACGTGGACTAGCGGGAGGACCAGATACGCAGTATTTT

clone_size: once
d_call: .
v_call: TRBV2
j_call: TRBJ2-7
cdr3_length: 13
cdr3_aa: CASSESSSYEQYF
cdr3_nt: TGTGCCAGCAGTGAATCGAGCTCCTACGAGCAGTACTTC

clone_size: .
d_call: .
v_call: TRBV4-1
j_call: TRBJ2-7
cdr3_length: 14
cdr3_aa: CASSRWGRGIEQYF
cdr3_nt: TGCGCCAGCAGCCGATGGGGCAGGGGAATCGAGCAGTACTTC

clone_size: .
d_call: .
v_call: TRBV5-1
j_call: TRBJ2-2
cdr3_length: 14
cdr3_aa: CASSPGIPTGELFF
cdr3_nt: TGCGCCAGCAGCCCAGGCATTCCCACCGGGGAGCTGTTTTTT

clone_size: .
d_call: .
v_call: TRBV14
j_call: TRBJ2-2
cdr3_length: 14
cdr3_aa: CASSFISGTGELFF
cdr3_nt: TGTGCCAGCAGCTTTATCTCGGGGACCGGGGAGCTGTTTTTT

clone_size: .
d_call: .
v_call: TRBV18
j_call: TRBJ1-5
cdr3_length: 15
cdr3_aa: CASSKAMGAGQPQHF
cdr3_nt: TGTGCCAGCTCGAAGGCAATGGGGGCAGGTCAGCCCCAGCATTTT

clone_size: .
d_call: .
v_call: TRBV6-5
j_call: TRBJ1-1
cdr3_length: 13
cdr3_aa: CASSRQRNTEAFF
cdr3_nt: TGTGCCAGCAGCCGACAGAGGAACACTGAAGCTTTCTTT

clone_size: once
d_call: TRBD1
v_call: TRBV6-5
j_call: TRBJ1-1
cdr3_length: 15
cdr3_aa: CASSYSRQGGTEAFF
cdr3_nt: TGTGCCAGCAGTTACTCTAGACAGGGCGGCACTGAAGCTTTCTTT

clone_size: .
d_call: .
v_call: TRBV5-6
j_call: TRBJ1-2
cdr3_length: 15
cdr3_aa: CASSLFSVKIHGYTF
cdr3_nt: TGTGCCAGCAGCTTGTTTTCAGTGAAGATCCATGGCTACACCTTC

clone_size: .
d_call: .
v_call: TRBV30
j_call: TRBJ1-5
cdr3_length: 15
cdr3_aa: CAWSSQGGTGQPQHF
cdr3_nt: TGTGCCTGGAGTTCACAGGGAGGGACGGGTCAGCCCCAGCATTTT

clone_size: few
d_call: TRBD1
v_call: TRBV5-1
j_call: TRBJ1-4
cdr3_length: 14
cdr3_aa: CASSLGDRGEKLFF
cdr3_nt: TGCGCCAGCAGCTTGGGGGACAGGGGTGAAAAACTGTTTTTT

clone_size: .
d_call: TRBD1
v_call: TRBV9
j_call: TRBJ2-1
cdr3_length: 16
cdr3_aa: CASSGLERGPNNEQFF
cdr3_nt: TGTGCCAGCAGCGGGCTTGAGAGGGGGCCTAACAATGAGCAGTTCTTC

clone_size: .
d_call: TRBD1
v_call: TRBV24-1
j_call: TRBJ1-2
cdr3_length: 14
cdr3_aa: CATSDGSDRHGYTF
cdr3_nt: TGTGCCACCAGTGATGGGTCGGACAGGCATGGCTACACCTTC

clone_size: once
d_call: TRBD1
v_call: TRBV19
j_call: TRBJ2-5
cdr3_length: 14
cdr3_aa: CASSLQGAGETQYF
cdr3_nt: TGTGCCAGTAGTCTACAGGGGGCCGGGGAGACCCAGTACTTC

clone_size: .
d_call: .
v_call: TRBV23-1
j_call: TRBJ1-2
cdr3_length: 13
cdr3_aa: CASRPGEYYGYTF
cdr3_nt: TGCGCCAGCAGGCCGGGGGAGTACTATGGCTACACCTTC

clone_size: .
d_call: .
v_call: TRBV21-1
j_call: TRBJ2-1
cdr3_length: 16
cdr3_aa: CASTGTSGRRGNEQFF
cdr3_nt: TGTGCCAGCACCGGGACTAGCGGGAGGCGGGGCAATGAGCAGTTCTTC

clone_size: .
d_call: .
v_call: TRBV7-2
j_call: TRBJ1-1
cdr3_length: 15
cdr3_aa: CASSLVTGGNTEAFF
cdr3_nt: TGTGCCAGCAGCTTAGTAACGGGGGGGAACACTGAAGCTTTCTTT

clone_size: .
d_call: .
v_call: TRBV6-5
j_call: TRBJ2-1
cdr3_length: 14
cdr3_aa: CASSPTGSYNEQFF
cdr3_nt: TGTGCCAGCAGTCCCACGGGTTCCTACAATGAGCAGTTCTTC

clone_size: .
d_call: TRBD1
v_call: TRBV18
j_call: TRBJ1-2
cdr3_length: 18
cdr3_aa: CASSLTGTATGINYGYTF
cdr3_nt: TGTGCCAGCTCACTCACCGGGACAGCAACGGGCATCAACTATGGCTACACCTTC

clone_size: .
d_call: .
v_call: TRBV18
j_call: TRBJ2-1
cdr3_length: 16
cdr3_aa: CASSPRLAGTLPEQFF
cdr3_nt: TGTGCCAGCTCACCACGGTTGGCAGGAACCCTGCCGGAGCAGTTCTTC

clone_size: .
d_call: .
v_call: TRBV3-1/TRBV3-2
j_call: TRBJ2-1
cdr3_length: 15
cdr3_aa: CASSQGHLANNEQFF
cdr3_nt: TGTGCCAGCAGCCAGGGACACCTGGCTAACAATGAGCAGTTCTTC

clone_size: .
d_call: .
v_call: TRBV6-2/TRBV6-3
j_call: TRBJ1-1
cdr3_length: 14
cdr3_aa: CASSYWLKNTEAFF
cdr3_nt: TGTGCCAGCAGTTACTGGCTGAAGAACACTGAAGCTTTCTTT

clone_size: .
d_call: TRBD1
v_call: TRBV10-3
j_call: TRBJ1-1
cdr3_length: 16
cdr3_aa: CAISGGQGILNTEAFF
cdr3_nt: TGTGCCATCAGTGGAGGACAGGGCATTCTGAACACTGAAGCTTTCTTT